Included here is one T cell receptor beta chain sequence, with context. The antigen is not known. The data derive from a study of vaccination effects on CD4 cells after COVID-19. The protocol was immunoSEQ multiplex PCR, while the TCRdb copy is restricted to in-frame clones and leaves out a portion. The data contain tens of thousands of clones, around three quarters of them singletons. Germline-derived CDR1 and CDR2 are LNHNV and YYDKDF (reference sequence). The CDR3 is 13 amino acids. Trimming took 0 bases from V and 8 from J, leaving 8 bases between them. Sequencing in the ViraFEST assay came after antigen-specific CD4+ T cells had been expanded with viral peptide pools, which were used to stimulate PBMC. Culture lasted around eleven days before CD4+ T cell isolation. None of the vaccinated had previously contracted SARS-CoV-2, and their nucleocapsid antibodies tested negative.

The chain recombines TRBV15 with TRBJ2-4; D is possibly TRBD2 (6 bases). Sequences were derived from CD4+ T cells from PBMCs cultured with HCoV-OC43 spike peptides, sampled before COVID-19 vaccination. Described subset: HCoV-OC43 spike overlapping peptide pool stimulation. The TCR was taken from a human donor who received a COVID-19 vaccine. The CDR3 spells CATSRDGRDIQYF. The CDR3 DNA reads as TGTGCCACCAGCAGAGACGGGAGAGACATTCAGTACTTC.